The following is a TCR beta chain sequence with its context. Trimming removed 7 bases at V and 8 bases at J, with 15 bases between. The length of the CDR3 is 14 residues. Germline V lookup: CDR1 MDHEN, CDR2 SYDVKM. Sequencing used immunoSEQ multiplex PCR; TCRdb keeps in-frame clones, though not all of them. This sample has about 290,000 clones, with around four fifths found just once. This record comes from a study of blood T cell repertoires in COVID-19. Across the whole study: Specimens from acute and convalescent COVID-19 originated in the United States, Italy and Spain. Sample material is recorded as cDNA or gDNA derived from T cells, B-cell-depleted T cells, or PBMCs.

Input material: peripheral blood. The sequence was obtained from a woman aged 45-65 years with active or convalescent COVID-19. The chain has TRBV28 and TRBJ1-6, with D maybe TRBD1 (5 bases). The CDR3, as DNA: TGTGCCAGCACCTCGGGGGGGTATGATTCACCCCTCCACTTT. Protein sequence: CASTSGGYDSPLHF.